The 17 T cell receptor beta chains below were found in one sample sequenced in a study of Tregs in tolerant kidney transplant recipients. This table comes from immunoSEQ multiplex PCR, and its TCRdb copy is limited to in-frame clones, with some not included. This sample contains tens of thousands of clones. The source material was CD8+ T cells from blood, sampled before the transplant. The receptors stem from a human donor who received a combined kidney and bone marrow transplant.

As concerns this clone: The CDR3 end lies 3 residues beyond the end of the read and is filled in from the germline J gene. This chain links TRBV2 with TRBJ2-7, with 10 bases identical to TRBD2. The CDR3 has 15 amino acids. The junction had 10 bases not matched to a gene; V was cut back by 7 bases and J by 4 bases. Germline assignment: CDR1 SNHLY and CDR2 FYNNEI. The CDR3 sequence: CASTKSGSGRYEQYF. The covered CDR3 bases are TGTGCCAGCACCAAAAGCGGTAGCGGGAGGTACGAG.

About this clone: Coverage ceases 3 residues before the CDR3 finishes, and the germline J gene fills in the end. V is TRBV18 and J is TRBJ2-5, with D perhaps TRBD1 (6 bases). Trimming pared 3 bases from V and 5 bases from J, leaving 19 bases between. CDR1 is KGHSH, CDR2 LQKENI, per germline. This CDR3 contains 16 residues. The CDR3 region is CASSPATAVTGETQYF. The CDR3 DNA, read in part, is TGTGCCAGCTCACCCGCGACGGCCGTTACAGGGGAGACC.

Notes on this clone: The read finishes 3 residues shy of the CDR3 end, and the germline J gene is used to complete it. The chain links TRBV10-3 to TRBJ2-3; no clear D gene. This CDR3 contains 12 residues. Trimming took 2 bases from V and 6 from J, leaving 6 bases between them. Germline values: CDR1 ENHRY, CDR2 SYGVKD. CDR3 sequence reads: CAISEPPDTQYF. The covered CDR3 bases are TGTGCCATCAGTGAGCCCCCGGATACG.

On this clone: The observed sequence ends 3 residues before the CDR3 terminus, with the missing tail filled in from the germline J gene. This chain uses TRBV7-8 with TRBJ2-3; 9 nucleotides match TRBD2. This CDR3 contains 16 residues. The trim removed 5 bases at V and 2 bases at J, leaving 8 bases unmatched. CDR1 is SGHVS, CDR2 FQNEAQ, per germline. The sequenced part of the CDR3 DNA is TGTGCCAGCAGCCCGCATAGCGGGGGACTCACAGATACG. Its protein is CASSPHSGGLTDT. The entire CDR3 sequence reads CASSPHSGGLTDTQYF.

The sequenced CDR3 bases are TGTGCCAGCAGTCCTTGGGGCACTCAATCGGGCAATGAG. Translating it yields CASSPWGTQSGNE. The full CDR3 sequence reads CASSPWGTQSGNEQFF. This sequence joins TRBV13 and TRBJ2-1, with a tentative D call TRBD1 (5 bases). Read coverage stops 3 residues before the CDR3 terminus; the germline J gene supplies the remainder. The V end lost 6 bases, the J end lost 6 bases, and 21 bases lay between the germline ends. Germline CDR1 is PRHDT and CDR2 is FYEKMQ (reference sequence). This CDR3 has 16 residues. Filled out from reference TRBV13 and TRBJ2-1, the complete variable domain reads AAGVIQSPRHLIKEKRETATLKCYPIPRHDTVYWYQQGPGQDPQFLISFYEKMQSDKGSIPDRFSAQQFSDYHSELNMSSLELGDSALYFCASSPWGTQSGNEQFFGPGTRLTVL.

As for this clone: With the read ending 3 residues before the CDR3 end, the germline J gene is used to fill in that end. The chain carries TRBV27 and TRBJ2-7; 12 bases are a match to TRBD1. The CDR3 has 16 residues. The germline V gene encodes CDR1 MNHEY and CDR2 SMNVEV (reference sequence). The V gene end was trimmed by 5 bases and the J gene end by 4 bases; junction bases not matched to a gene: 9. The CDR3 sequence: CASSLGTGGAYYEQYF. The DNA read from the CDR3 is TGTGCCAGCAGTCTTGGGACAGGGGGCGCCTATTACGAG.

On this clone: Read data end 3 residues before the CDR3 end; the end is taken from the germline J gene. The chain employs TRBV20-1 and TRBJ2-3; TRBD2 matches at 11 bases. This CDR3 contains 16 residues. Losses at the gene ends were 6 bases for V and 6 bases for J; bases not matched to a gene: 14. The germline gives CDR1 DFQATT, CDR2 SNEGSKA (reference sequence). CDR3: CSADPSGSGGADTQYF. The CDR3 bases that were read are TGCAGTGCAGACCCCTCTGGTAGCGGGGGGGCCGATACG.

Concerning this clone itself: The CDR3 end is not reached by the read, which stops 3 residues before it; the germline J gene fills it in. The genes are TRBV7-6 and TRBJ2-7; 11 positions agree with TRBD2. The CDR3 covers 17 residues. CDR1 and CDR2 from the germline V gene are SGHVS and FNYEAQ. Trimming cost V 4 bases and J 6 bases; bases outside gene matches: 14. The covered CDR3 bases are TGTGCCAGCAGCTGGGGGACTAGCGGCGTAGGGTCCGGCGAG. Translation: CASSWGTSGVGSGE. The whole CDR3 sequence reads CASSWGTSGVGSGEQYF.

The covered CDR3 bases are TGTGCCAGCCAGGGACAGAACAATGAG. Translation gives CASQGQNNE. The whole CDR3 protein is CASQGQNNEQFF. The chain uses TRBV19 and TRBJ2-1; TRBD1 matches 7 bases. With the read ending 3 residues before the CDR3 end, the germline J gene is used to fill in that end. In germline, CDR1 is LNHDA, CDR2 SQIVND (reference sequence). The CDR3 totals 12 residues. The V gene end was trimmed by 9 bases and the J gene end by 5 bases; junction bases not matched to a gene: 4.

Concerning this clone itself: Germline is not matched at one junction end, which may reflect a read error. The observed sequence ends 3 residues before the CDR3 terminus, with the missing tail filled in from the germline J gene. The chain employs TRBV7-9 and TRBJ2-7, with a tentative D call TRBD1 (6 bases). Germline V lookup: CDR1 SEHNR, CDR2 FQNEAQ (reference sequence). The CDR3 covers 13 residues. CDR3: CSSSFDRSYEQYF. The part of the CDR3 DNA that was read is TGTTCCAGCAGCTTTGACAGGTCCTACGAG.

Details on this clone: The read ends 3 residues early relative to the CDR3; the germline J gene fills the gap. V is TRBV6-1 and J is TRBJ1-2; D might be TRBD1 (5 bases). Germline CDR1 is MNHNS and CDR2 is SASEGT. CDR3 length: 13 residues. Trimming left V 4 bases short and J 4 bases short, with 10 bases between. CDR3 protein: CASSASGSYGYTF. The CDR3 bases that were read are TGTGCCAGCAGTGCTTCAGGGTCCTATGGC.

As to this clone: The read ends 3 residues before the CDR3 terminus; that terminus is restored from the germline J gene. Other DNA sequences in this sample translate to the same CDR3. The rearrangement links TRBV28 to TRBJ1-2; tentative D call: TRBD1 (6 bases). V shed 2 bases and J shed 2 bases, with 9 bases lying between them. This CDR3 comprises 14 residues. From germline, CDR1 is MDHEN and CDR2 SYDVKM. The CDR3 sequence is CASSLGQGNYGYTF. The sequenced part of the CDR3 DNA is TGTGCCAGCAGTTTAGGGCAGGGGAACTATGGC.

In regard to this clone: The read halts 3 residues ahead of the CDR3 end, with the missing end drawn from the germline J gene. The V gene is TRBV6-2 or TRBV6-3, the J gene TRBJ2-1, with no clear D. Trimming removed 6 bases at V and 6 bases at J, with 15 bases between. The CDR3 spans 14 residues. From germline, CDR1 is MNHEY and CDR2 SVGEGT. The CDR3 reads CASRPPQVSNEQFF. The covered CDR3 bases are TGTGCCAGCAGGCCCCCCCAGGTCAGCAATGAG.

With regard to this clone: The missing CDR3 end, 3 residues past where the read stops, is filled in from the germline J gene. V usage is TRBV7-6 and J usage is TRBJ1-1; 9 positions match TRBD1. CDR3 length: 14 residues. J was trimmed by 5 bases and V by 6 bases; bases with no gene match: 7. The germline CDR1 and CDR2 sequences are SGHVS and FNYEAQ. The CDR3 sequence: CASSPQGAGTEAFF. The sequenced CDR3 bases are TGTGCCAGCAGTCCACAGGGGGCGGGGACTGAA. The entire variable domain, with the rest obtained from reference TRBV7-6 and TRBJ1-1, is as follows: GAGVSQSPRYKVTKRGQDVALRCDPISGHVSLYWYRQALGQGPEFLTYFNYEAQQDKSGLPNDRFSAERPEGSISTLTIQRTEQRDSAMYRCASSPQGAGTEAFFGQGTRLTVV.

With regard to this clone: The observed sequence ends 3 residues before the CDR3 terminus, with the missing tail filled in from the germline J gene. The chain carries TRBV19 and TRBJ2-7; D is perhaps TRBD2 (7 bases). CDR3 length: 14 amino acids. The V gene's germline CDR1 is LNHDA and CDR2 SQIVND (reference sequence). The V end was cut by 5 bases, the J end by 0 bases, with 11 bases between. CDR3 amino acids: CASSPRGGSYEQYF. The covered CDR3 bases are TGTGCCAGTAGTCCGAGGGGGGGCTCCTACGAG.

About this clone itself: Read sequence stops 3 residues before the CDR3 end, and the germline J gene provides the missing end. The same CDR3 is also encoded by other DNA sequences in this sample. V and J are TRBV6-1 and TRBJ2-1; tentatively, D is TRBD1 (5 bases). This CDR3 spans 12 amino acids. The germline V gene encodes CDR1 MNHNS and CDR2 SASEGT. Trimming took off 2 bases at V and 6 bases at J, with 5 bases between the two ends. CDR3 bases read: TGTGCCAGCAGTGAAAGGGGCAATGAG. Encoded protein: CASSERGNE. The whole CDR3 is CASSERGNEQFF.

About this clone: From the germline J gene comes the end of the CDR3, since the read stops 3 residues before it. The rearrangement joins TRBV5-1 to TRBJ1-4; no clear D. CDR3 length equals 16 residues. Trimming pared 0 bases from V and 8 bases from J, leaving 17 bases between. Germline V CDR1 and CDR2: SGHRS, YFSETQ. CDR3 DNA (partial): TGCGCCAGCAGCTTGGACGTGGGCCCGACAAAAGAAAAA. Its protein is CASSLDVGPTKEK. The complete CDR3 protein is CASSLDVGPTKEKLFF.